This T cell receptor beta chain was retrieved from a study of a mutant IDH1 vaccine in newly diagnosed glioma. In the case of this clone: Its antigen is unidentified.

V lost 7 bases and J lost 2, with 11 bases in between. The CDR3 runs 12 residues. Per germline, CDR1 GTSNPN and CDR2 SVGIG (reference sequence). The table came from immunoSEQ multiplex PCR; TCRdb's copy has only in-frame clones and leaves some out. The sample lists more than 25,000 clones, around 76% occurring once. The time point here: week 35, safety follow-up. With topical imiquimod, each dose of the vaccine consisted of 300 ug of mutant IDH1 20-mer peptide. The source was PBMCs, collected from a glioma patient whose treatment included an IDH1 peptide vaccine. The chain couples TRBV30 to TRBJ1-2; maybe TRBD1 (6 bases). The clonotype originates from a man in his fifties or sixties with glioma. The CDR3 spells CASAQGNYGYTF. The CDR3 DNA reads TGTGCCTCCGCCCAGGGGAACTATGGCTACACCTTC.